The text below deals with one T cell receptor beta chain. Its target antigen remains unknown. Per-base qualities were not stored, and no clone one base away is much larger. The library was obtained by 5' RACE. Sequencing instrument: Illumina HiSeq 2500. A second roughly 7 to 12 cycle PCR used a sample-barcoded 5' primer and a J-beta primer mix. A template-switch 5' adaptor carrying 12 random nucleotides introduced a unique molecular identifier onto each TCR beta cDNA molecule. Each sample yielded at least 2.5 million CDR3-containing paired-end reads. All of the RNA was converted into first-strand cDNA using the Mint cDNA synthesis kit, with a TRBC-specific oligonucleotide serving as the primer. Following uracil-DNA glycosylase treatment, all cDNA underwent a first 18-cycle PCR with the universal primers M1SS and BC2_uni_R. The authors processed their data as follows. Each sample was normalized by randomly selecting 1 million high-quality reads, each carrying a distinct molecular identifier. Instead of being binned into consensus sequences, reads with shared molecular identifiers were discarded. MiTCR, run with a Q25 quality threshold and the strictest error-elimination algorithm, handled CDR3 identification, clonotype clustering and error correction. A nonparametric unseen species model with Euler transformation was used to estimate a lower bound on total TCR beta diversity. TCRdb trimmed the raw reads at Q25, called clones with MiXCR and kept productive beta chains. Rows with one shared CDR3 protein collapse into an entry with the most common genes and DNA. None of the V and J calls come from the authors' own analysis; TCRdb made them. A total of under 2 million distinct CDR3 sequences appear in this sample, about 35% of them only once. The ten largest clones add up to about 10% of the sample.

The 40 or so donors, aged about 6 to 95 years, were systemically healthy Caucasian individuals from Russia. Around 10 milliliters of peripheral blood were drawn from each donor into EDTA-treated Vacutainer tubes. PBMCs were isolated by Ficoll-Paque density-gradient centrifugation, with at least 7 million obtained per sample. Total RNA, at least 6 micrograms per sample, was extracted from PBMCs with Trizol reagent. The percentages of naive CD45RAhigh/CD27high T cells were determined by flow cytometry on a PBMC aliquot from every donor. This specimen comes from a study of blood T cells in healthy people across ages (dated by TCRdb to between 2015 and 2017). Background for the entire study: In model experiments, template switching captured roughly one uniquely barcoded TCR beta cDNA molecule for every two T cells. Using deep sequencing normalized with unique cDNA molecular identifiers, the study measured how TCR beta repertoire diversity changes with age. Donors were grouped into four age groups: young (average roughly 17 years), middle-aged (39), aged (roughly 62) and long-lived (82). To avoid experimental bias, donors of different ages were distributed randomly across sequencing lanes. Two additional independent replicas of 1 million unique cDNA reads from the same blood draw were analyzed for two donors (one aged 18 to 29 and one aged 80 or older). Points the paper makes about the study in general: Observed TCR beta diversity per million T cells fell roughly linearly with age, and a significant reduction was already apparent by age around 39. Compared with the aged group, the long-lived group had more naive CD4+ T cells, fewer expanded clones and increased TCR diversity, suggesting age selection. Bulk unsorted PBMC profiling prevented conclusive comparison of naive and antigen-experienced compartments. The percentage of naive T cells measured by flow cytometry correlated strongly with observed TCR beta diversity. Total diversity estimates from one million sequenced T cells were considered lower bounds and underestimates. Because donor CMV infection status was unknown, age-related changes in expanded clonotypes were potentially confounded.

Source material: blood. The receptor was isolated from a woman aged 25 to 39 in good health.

The CDR3 has the sequence CASSLDTGEGNEQFF. The base sequence is TGTGCCAGCAGCTTGGACACTGGGGAGGGAAATGAGCAGTTCTTC. This sequence uses TRBV7-2 and TRBJ2-1; 7 bases in between match TRBD2. Unmatched junction bases come to 9, with V trimmed by 3 bases and J by 7 bases. CDR1 and CDR2 are read off the germline V gene as SGHTA and FQGNSA. Including cysteine and phenylalanine, the CDR3 has 15 amino acids. The kept DNA is CDR3 alone, 45 bases in frame from the first base. The CDR3 plus the reference TRBV7-2 and TRBJ2-1 genes for the other parts give the full variable domain: GAGVSQSPSNKVTEKGKDVELRCDPISGHTALYWYRQSLGQGLEFLIYFQGNSAPDKSGLPSDRFSAERTGGSVSTLTIQRTQQEDSAVYLCASSLDTGEGNEQFFGPGTRLTVL.